One sample yielded the 5 T cell receptor beta chains listed below, sequenced in a study of regulatory T cells in long-lasting Graves disease. Time point noted: newly diagnosed GD, antithyroid drugs for less than 3 months. PBMC RNA was the source of the TCR library. According to the study, TCR beta libraries were built with iRepertoire HTBI primers and CDR3-region Arm-PCR. MiXCR, applied by TCRdb to the multiplex PCR reads, yields one record per CDR3 protein. The sample has roughly 350,000 distinct CDR3 sequences; around 16% are singletons. These data are also associated with another study on T cells in Graves' hyperthyroidism and ophthalmopathy.

The sample consisted of peripheral blood mononuclear cells (PBMCs), taken at new diagnosis, from a patient treated with antithyroid drugs. The receptors originated from a young woman with Graves disease.

This clonotype was counted a few times. V usage is TRBV2 and J usage is TRBJ1-1; D ambiguous. This CDR3 comprises 13 residues. Germline assignment: CDR1 SNHLY and CDR2 FYNNEI. The germline V and J ends were trimmed by 2 bases and 1 base, with 5 bases remaining between them. The CDR3 DNA is TGTGCCAGCAGTGAATTTCCGAACACTGAAGCTTTCTTT. Amino acid sequence: CASSEFPNTEAFF.

This clonotype was seen ten or more times. The J gene is TRBJ1-2, the V gene TRBV12-5; D gene unclear. CDR3 length: 12 amino acids. Germline V gene sequence: CDR1 LGHNT, CDR2 FRNRAP. V was trimmed by 1 base and J by 2 bases, leaving 2 bases between them. CDR3 protein: CASGLGNYGYTF. CDR3 nucleotides: TGTGCTAGTGGTTTGGGGAACTATGGCTACACCTTC.

This clonotype was counted a few times. The rearrangement uses TRBV7-8 and TRBJ1-3, with a tentative D call TRBD1 (6 bases). The CDR3 is 17 residues long. The germline CDR1 and CDR2 sequences are SGHVS and FQNEAQ. The germline V and J ends were trimmed by 7 bases and 0 bases, with 19 bases remaining between them. The CDR3 DNA reads TGTGCCAGCAAATCCCTTAGACAGGCCGCCTCTGGAAACACCATATATTTT. It yields the protein CASKSLRQAASGNTIYF.

There are a few counts of this clonotype. The chain links TRBV12-3 or TRBV12-4 to TRBJ1-1; D is uncertain. V gave up 6 bases and J gave up 7 bases, with 9 bases separating them. The length of the CDR3 is 11 residues. CDR3 loop: CASRGFYEAFF. The CDR3 nucleotides read TGTGCCAGCAGAGGGTTTTATGAAGCTTTCTTT.

Many counts were recorded for this clonotype. This chain uses TRBV6-5 with TRBJ2-1; 10 bases fit TRBD2. The germline V gene encodes CDR1 MNHEY and CDR2 SVGAGI. The CDR3 runs to 18 residues. Trimming cost V 0 bases and J 7 bases; bases outside gene matches: 12. CDR3 DNA sequence: TGTGCCAGCAGTTACTCGGTGCTAGCGGGAGATTTAACTAATGAGCAGTTCTTC. It specifies CASSYSVLAGDLTNEQFF.